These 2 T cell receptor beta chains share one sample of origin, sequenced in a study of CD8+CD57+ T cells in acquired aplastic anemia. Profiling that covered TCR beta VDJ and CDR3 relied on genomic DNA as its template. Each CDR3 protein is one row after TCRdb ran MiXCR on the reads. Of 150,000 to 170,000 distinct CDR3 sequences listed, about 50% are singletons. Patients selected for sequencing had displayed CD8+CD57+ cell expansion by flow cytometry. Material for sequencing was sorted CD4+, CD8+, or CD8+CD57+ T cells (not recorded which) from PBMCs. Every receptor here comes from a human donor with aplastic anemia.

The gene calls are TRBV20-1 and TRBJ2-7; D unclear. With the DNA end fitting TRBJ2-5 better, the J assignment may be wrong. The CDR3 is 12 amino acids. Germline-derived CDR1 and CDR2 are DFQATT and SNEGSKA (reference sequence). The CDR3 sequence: CSARDPPQTQYF. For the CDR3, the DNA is TGCAGTGCTAGAGATCCCCCCCAGACCCAGTACTTC.

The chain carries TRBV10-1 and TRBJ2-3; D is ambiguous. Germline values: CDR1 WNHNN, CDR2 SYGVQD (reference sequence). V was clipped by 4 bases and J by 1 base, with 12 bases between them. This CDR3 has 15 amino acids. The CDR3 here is CASSGLVEGTDTQYF. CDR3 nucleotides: TGCGCCAGCAGTGGTCTAGTTGAGGGCACAGATACGCAGTATTTT.